The 2 T cell receptor beta chains below were found in one sample sequenced in a study of identical twins. A single record per CDR3 protein comes from TCRdb applying MiXCR to the 5' RACE reads. The data show 500,000 to 650,000 distinct CDR3 sequences, about 7.6% seen once. These data were also filed under a second study, of yellow fever vaccine responses in identical twins.

Sequenced material: PBMCs. All receptors come from a woman under 30 in good health.

The sample holds many counts of this clonotype. This chain joins TRBV5-6 and TRBJ2-2; perhaps TRBD1 as D (6 bases). V lost 3 bases, J lost 13 bases, and 22 bases lay in between. Germline assignment: CDR1 SGHDT and CDR2 YYEEEE. The CDR3 is made up of 15 amino acids. The CDR3 coding sequence is TGTGCCAGCAGCTCGAACCCCGGGACAAGGCCTTGGCTGTTTTTT. Translating gives CASSSNPGTRPWLFF.

The chain is built from TRBV5-6 and TRBJ2-3; a weak D match, TRBD1 (5 bases). Germline assignment: CDR1 SGHDT and CDR2 YYEEEE. The CDR3 has 19 residues. V lost 4 bases, J lost 4 bases, and 28 bases lay in between. The CDR3 sequence: CASSPVRRGRTTPADTQYF. CDR3 nucleotide sequence: TGTGCCAGCAGCCCTGTCCGTAGGGGCCGAACTACCCCAGCAGATACGCAGTATTTT.